Listed here is a single T cell receptor (beta chain). Its cognate antigen is unknown. The CDR3 goes on 3 residues after the read ends, and that part is filled in from the germline J gene. Average input was roughly 1,200 ng genomic DNA for immunoSEQ TCR beta CDR3 amplification. Here immunoSEQ multiplex PCR was the method, and the copy in TCRdb shows in-frame clones only, minus some. This specimen shows tens of thousands of clones; the ten leading clones hold under 5.5%. These data originate in a study of T cells in women clearing cervical HPV infection. Study summary: Case blood was drawn a median about 160 days after lesion detection. Study-wide findings and caveats: TRBV6-7 abundance was lower in cases than controls (roughly 0.12% versus 0.15%). Repertoire richness, not evenness, was significantly elevated in CIN3+ cases versus controls.

Per germline, CDR1 LNHDA and CDR2 SQIVND (reference sequence). The CDR3 spans 15 residues. V was pared by 3 bases and J by 7 bases, with 16 bases between. The source material was blood buffy coat. The rearrangement joins TRBV19 to TRBJ2-4; tentative D call: TRBD2 (7 bases). The source is a woman aged 18 to 75 with a cervical HPV16 infection that either progressed to CIN3+ or cleared (not recorded which). The CDR3 loop is CASSMGAGEGNIQYF. The sequenced CDR3 bases are TGTGCCAGTAGTATGGGGGCGGGGGAAGGGAACATT.